Sequencing of this TCR beta chain was carried out in a study of cytotoxic CD8 clonotypes in ibrutinib-treated CLL. For the study at large: The patients comprised approximately 11 relapsed/refractory and roughly 15 treatment-naive cases, 17 to 18 IGHV unmutated.

This clone has more than one count but fewer than ten. Its antigen is as yet unknown. Points from the study as a whole: Samples from sustained-remission and progressing patients were taken at different times. Higher circulating CD8+ T-cell counts strongly accompanied higher baseline clonality, above age-matched healthy donors. Under therapy, public clonotypes either contracted or stayed stable, and they were uncommon.

CDR1 is SGHVS and CDR2 is FQNEAQ in the germline V gene. The CDR3 consists of 18 residues. The V and J ends lost 5 bases and 3 bases, in that order; junction bases with no gene match: 13. Clones were read by immunoSEQ multiplex PCR, and TCRdb kept only the in-frame ones, dropping some. Of tens of thousands of clones in the sample, around 70% were seen once. V is TRBV7-8 and J is TRBJ2-2; 9 bases map to TRBD2. The clonotype comes from a human donor with chronic lymphocytic leukemia. The source was PBMCs, collected after 12 months of ibrutinib treatment. The chain's CDR3 is CASSQGRWRGGDTGELFF. The CDR3 DNA follows: TGTGCCAGCAGCCAAGGGCGATGGCGGGGGGGCGACACCGGGGAGCTGTTTTTT.